This T cell receptor beta chain is from a study of shared clonotypes between healthy human individuals. Looking at the study overall: The study drew on a couple of women and a few men aged 18 to 49 as donors. Overall study findings and caveats: Researchers found naive subsets generally carried larger estimated richness than memory subsets.

After removal of 5 bases from V and 4 bases from J, the junction contained 4 bases not matched to a gene. Germline V gene lookup returns CDR1 SNHLY and CDR2 FYNNEI. The CDR3 spans 13 residues. For every subset, genomic DNA was evenly distributed across several immunoSEQ plates. The assay was immunoSEQ multiplex PCR, and TCRdb's table has in-frame clones only and misses some. The data show 2 million to 3 million clones, roughly 92% seen once. The split of CD4+ cells yielded CD45RA+ naive and CD45RA-negative memory subsets. For this clone: Its antigen is unknown.

This rearrangement joins TRBV2 to TRBJ2-5; 7 nucleotides line up with TRBD1. This clonotype was obtained from a man between 18 and 29 years old in good health. The sequenced sample consisted of naive CD4+ T cells sorted from blood. Subset reported: CD45RA+ positively selected. In nucleotides, the CDR3 is TGTGCCAGCAGTCAGGGGGAAGGAGAGACCCAGTACTTC. As protein: CASSQGEGETQYF.